This passage covers 4 T cell receptor beta chains from one sample sequenced in a study of radiotherapy plus CTLA-4 blockade in lung cancer. TCRdb's table, derived via immunoSEQ multiplex PCR, lists solely in-frame clones and lacks some. The sample lists more than 95,000 clones, approximately 74% occurring once. The sample in question was peripheral blood, obtained from a patient treated with radiotherapy plus ipilimumab. The receptor source for this set is a human donor with non-small cell lung cancer who had a partial response to radiotherapy plus ipilimumab. Some clones in this sample may be carry-over from other donors' samples.

This chain connects TRBV7-2 to TRBJ2-7; maybe TRBD1 (6 bases). Germline V gene data show CDR1 as SGHTA and CDR2 as FQGNSA. Trimming took off 3 bases at V and 1 base at J, with 10 bases between the two ends. This CDR3 comprises 14 residues. CDR3 nucleotides: TGTGCCAGCAGCTTCGGGACACTGTCCTACGAGCAGTACTTC. It is translated as CASSFGTLSYEQYF.

The V call is TRBV27, the J call TRBJ2-5, with D perhaps matching TRBD1 (5 bases). V lost 5 bases and J lost 7, with 11 bases in between. CDR1 and CDR2 (germline): MNHEY, SMNVEV (reference sequence). The CDR3 has 12 amino acids. The CDR3 is CASSPPQGTQYF. The CDR3 DNA reads TGTGCCAGCAGTCCCCCCCAGGGGACCCAGTACTTC.

The rearrangement links TRBV18 to TRBJ1-4, with D uncertain. The V gene's germline CDR1 is KGHSH and CDR2 LQKENI. The CDR3 is made up of 16 amino acids. V was shortened by 3 bases and J by 7 bases, with 18 bases between the two germline ends. The CDR3 nucleotides are TGTGCCAGCTCACCGCATCCCCAGATTATTGGTGAAAAACTGTTTTTT. Translating it yields CASSPHPQIIGEKLFF.

This chain connects TRBV27 to TRBJ2-7; D possibly corresponds to TRBD1 (5 bases). Germline CDR1 reads MNHEY; CDR2 reads SMNVEV (reference sequence). This CDR3 is 15 amino acids long. Deletions cut 5 bases from V and 2 bases from J, with 16 bases between. The CDR3, as DNA: TGTGCCAGCAGTCCGCAGGGAAGTTTGGCCTACGAGCAGTACTTC. Residues: CASSPQGSLAYEQYF.